This entry concerns a single T cell receptor beta chain. This sample is part of a study of T cell changes during pregnancy in multiple sclerosis. V was pared by 7 bases and J by 1 base, with 13 bases between. Germline values: CDR1 MDHEN, CDR2 SYDVKM. The CDR3 length is 14 residues. TCRdb's table, derived via immunoSEQ multiplex PCR, lists solely in-frame clones and lacks some. The table records some 100,000 clones, approximately 94% of them present only once. The specimen was peripheral blood, collected in the second trimester of pregnancy. V usage is TRBV28 and J usage is TRBJ1-1; no clear D gene. The sequence was obtained from a female donor with multiple sclerosis, enrolled in a pregnancy study. The CDR3 sequence is CASTPGGWNTEAFF. The CDR3 nucleotides read TGTGCCAGCACCCCCGGAGGGTGGAACACTGAAGCTTTCTTT.